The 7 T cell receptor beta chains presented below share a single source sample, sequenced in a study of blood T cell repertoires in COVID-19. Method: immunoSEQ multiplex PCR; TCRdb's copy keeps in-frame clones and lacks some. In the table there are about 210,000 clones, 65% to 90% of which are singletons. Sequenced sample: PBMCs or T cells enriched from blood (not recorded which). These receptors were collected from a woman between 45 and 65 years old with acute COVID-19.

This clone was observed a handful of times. This chain's CDR3 is CASSLKGVTGTEAFF. The CDR3 nucleotides read TGTGCCAGCAGTCTCAAGGGAGTAACGGGCACTGAAGCTTTCTTT. This chain connects TRBV28 to TRBJ1-1; D remains unclear. The length of the CDR3 is 15 residues. Germline V lookup: CDR1 MDHEN, CDR2 SYDVKM. V lost 5 bases, J lost 4 bases, and 17 bases lay in between.

In DNA, the CDR3 is TGTGCCAGCAGCCACCCGCGGACAGGGGTGAACACTGAAGCTTTCTTT. It specifies CASSHPRTGVNTEAFF. The chain carries TRBV11-3 and TRBJ1-1; 9 bases line up with TRBD1. With 5 bases clipped from V and 0 bases from J, the junction kept 7 bases outside the gene matches. The CDR3 runs 16 residues. Germline CDR1 reads SGHNT; CDR2 reads YENEEA.

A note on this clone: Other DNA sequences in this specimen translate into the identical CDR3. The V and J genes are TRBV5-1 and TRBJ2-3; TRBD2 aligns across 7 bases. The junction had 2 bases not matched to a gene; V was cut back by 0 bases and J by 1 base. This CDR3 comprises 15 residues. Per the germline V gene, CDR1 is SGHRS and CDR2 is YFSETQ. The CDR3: CASSLVAGGTDTQYF. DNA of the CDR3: TGCGCCAGCAGCTTGGTGGCGGGGGGCACAGATACGCAGTATTTT.

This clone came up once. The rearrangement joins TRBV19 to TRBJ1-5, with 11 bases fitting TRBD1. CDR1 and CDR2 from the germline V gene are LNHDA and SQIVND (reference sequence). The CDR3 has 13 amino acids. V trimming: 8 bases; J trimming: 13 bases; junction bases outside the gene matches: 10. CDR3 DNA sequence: TGTGCCAGTCACGGACAGGGGGCGGTTTCTCAGCATTTT. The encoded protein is CASHGQGAVSQHF. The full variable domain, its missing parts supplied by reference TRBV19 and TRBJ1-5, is DGGITQSPKYLFRKEGQNVTLSCEQNLNHDAMYWYRQDPGQGLRLIYYSQIVNDFQKGDIAEGYSVSREKKESFPLTVTSAQKNPTAFYLCASHGQGAVSQHFGDGTRLSIL.

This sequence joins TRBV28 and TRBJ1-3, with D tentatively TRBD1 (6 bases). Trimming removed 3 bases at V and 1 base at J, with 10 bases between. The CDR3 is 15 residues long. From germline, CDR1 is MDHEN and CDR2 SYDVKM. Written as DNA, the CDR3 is TGTGCCAGCAGTTTTCAAGGGGGTTCTGGAAACACCATATATTTT. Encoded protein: CASSFQGGSGNTIYF.

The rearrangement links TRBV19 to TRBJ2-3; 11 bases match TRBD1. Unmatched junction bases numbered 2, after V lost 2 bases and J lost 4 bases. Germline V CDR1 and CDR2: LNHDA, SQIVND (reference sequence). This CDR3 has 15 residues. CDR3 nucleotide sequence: TGTGCCAGTAGTATACGGGACAGGGGGGCAGATACGCAGTATTTT. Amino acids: CASSIRDRGADTQYF.

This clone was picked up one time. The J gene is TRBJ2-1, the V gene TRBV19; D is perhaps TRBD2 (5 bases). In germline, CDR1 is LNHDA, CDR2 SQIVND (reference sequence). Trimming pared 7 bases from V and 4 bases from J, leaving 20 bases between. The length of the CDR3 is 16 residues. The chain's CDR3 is CASTPPGGRSYNEQFF. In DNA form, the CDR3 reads TGTGCCAGTACCCCCCCCGGAGGCCGTTCGTACAATGAGCAGTTCTTC.